These 10 T cell receptor beta chains came from one sample sequenced in a study of response to subunit inactivated influenza vaccine. One entry per CDR3 protein, called by TCRdb with MiXCR from the RT-PCR reads. The sample shows hundreds of thousands of distinct CDR3 sequences, 15% to 18% of them seen only once. This specimen was PBMCs from blood, taken 12 days after vaccination. All receptors derive from a middle-aged man who received an inactivated influenza vaccine.

This clonotype was observed a single time. The chain combines TRBV7-9 with TRBJ1-1, with a possible D match to TRBD1 (5 bases). Between the trimmed V and J ends, which lost 6 bases and 10 bases, there was a span of 21 bases. The germline gives CDR1 SEHNR, CDR2 FQNEAQ (reference sequence). The CDR3 spans 14 residues. The CDR3 bases are TGTGCCAGCAGTTTATCTCAAGGGACCCACGTAGCTTTCTTT. Translating gives CASSLSQGTHVAFF. Full variable domain (missing parts from reference TRBV7-9 and TRBJ1-1): DTGVSQNPRHKITKRGQNVTFRCDPISEHNRLYWYRQTLGQGPEFLTYFQNEAQLEKSRLLSDRFSAERPKGSFSTLEIQRTEQGDSAMYLCASSLSQGTHVAFFGQGTRLTVV.

The V gene is TRBV29-1, the J gene TRBJ2-7; D remains unclear. This CDR3 has 11 amino acids. The V end lost 7 bases, the J end lost 5 bases, and 12 bases lay between the germline ends. Germline loops: CDR1 SQVTM, CDR2 ANQGSEA. DNA for the CDR3: TGCAGCGCCCTCCTCGCGGACGAGCAGTACTTC. This encodes CSALLADEQYF.

J is TRBJ2-7 and V is TRBV9, with TRBD1 matching over 9 bases. The V gene end was trimmed by 4 bases and the J gene end by 0 bases; junction bases not matched to a gene: 11. Germline lookup yields CDR1 SGDLS and CDR2 YYNGEE. There are 17 residues in the CDR3. The CDR3 is CASSRNEQTGGSYEQYF. For the CDR3, the DNA is TGTGCCAGCAGCCGAAACGAACAGACAGGGGGCTCCTACGAGCAGTACTTC.

This clonotype has a count of ten or more. The chain recombines TRBV14 with TRBJ2-3; D call uncertain. Germline CDR1 and CDR2: SGHDN and FVKESK. The V end lost 1 base, the J end lost 2 bases, and 16 bases lay between the germline ends. This CDR3 is 17 amino acids long. The CDR3 protein is CASSQVGLQVPTDTQYF. The CDR3 nucleotides read TGTGCCAGCAGCCAAGTTGGCCTTCAAGTCCCCACAGATACGCAGTATTTT.

Comments on this clonotype: At one of its ends the junction is not consistent with the germline gene, which may arise from a read error. The chain employs TRBV9 and TRBJ2-1; D unresolved. This CDR3 is built from 16 residues. Germline V gene data show CDR1 as SGDLS and CDR2 as YYNGEE. The CDR3 nucleotides are TGTGACAGCTGCGTGGATGGCCGGAGCTCCTACAATGAGCAGTTCTTC. Translated, it gives CDSCVDGRSSYNEQFF.

This clonotype occurred many times. V is TRBV27 and J is TRBJ1-6; D may be TRBD1 (5 bases). From germline, CDR1 is MNHEY and CDR2 SMNVEV (reference sequence). This CDR3 contains 15 residues. The V end lost 2 bases, the J end lost 5 bases, and 10 bases lay between the germline ends. The CDR3 sequence: CASSLEGPNNSPLHF. The CDR3, as DNA: TGTGCCAGCAGTTTAGAGGGACCGAATAATTCACCCCTCCACTTT.

The V call is TRBV6-1, the J call TRBJ2-2; 7 bases are a match to TRBD1. Looked up from germline, CDR1 is MNHNS and CDR2 is SASEGT. The CDR3 is made up of 13 amino acids. The junction had 2 bases not matched to a gene; V was cut back by 4 bases and J by 6 bases. In DNA, the CDR3 is TGTGCCAGCAGTGCAGGGGGATCCGGGGAGCTGTTTTTT. Protein: CASSAGGSGELFF.

This clonotype has only a few counts. The chain has TRBV20-1 and TRBJ1-5; TRBD1 is a possible D gene (5 bases). Germline loops: CDR1 DFQATT, CDR2 SNEGSKA (reference sequence). V lost 0 bases and J 6 bases, leaving 12 bases between the germline ends. This CDR3 comprises 14 residues. Here the CDR3 reads CSARDRRGSQPQHF. The DNA of the CDR3 is TGCAGTGCTAGAGATCGGAGGGGTAGTCAGCCCCAGCATTTT.

This clonotype was counted between two and nine times. This chain links TRBV12-3 or TRBV12-4 with TRBJ2-5, with D possibly being TRBD2 (7 bases). The CDR3 is made up of 13 amino acids. The V end lost 8 bases, the J end lost 1 base, and 11 bases lay between the germline ends. CDR3 sequence (DNA): TGTGCCAGCCACGGGGGGCTCCAAGAGACCCAGTACTTC. Translating it yields CASHGGLQETQYF.

V and J are TRBV29-1 and TRBJ2-3, with TRBD2 identical over 11 bases. CDR3 length: 13 amino acids. V lost 8 bases and J lost 5; bases outside the gene matches: 6. The V gene's germline CDR1 is SQVTM and CDR2 ANQGSEA. This chain's CDR3 is CSTRLAGIDTQYF. The CDR3 region has the DNA TGCAGCACAAGACTAGCGGGGATAGATACGCAGTATTTT.